The 5 T cell receptor beta chains in this list originate from one sample, sequenced in a study of cytomegalovirus exposure and HLA in healthy donors. Produced via immunoSEQ multiplex PCR; TCRdb's table is partial and in-frame only. The table lists around 200,000 clones, 80% to 85% of them singletons. The sample was PBMCs. These receptors were collected from a woman under 30 in good health and CMV-seropositive.

In nucleotides, the CDR3 is TGTGCCAGCAGCCCCGCGAGGGGGAATAATTCACCCCTCCACTTT. Protein: CASSPARGNNSPLHF. The chain links TRBV7-9 to TRBJ1-6, with D perhaps matching TRBD1 (6 bases). The CDR3 spans 15 residues. The germline gives CDR1 SEHNR, CDR2 FQNEAQ (reference sequence). Trimming took 5 bases from V and 5 from J, leaving 13 bases between them.

The V call is TRBV27, the J call TRBJ2-3, with a possible D match to TRBD1 (5 bases). Germline-derived CDR1 and CDR2 are MNHEY and SMNVEV (reference sequence). Trimming took off 2 bases at V and 0 bases at J, with 12 bases between the two ends. The CDR3 runs to 16 residues. The CDR3 DNA reads TGTGCCAGCAGTTTAATCCGACAGACGAGCACAGATACGCAGTATTTT. Its translation is CASSLIRQTSTDTQYF.

The chain has TRBV27 and TRBJ1-1; D is perhaps TRBD1 (5 bases). Per germline, CDR1 MNHEY and CDR2 SMNVEV (reference sequence). The germline V and J ends were trimmed by 6 bases and 6 bases, with 17 bases remaining between them. The CDR3 loop spans 14 amino acids. The DNA for the CDR3 is TGTGCCAGCAGCCACGGGACTCGAAGGGCTGAAGCTTTCTTT. Protein sequence: CASSHGTRRAEAFF.

This chain connects TRBV27 to TRBJ2-6; weak D call: TRBD2 (7 bases). The CDR3 covers 18 residues. Germline assignment: CDR1 MNHEY and CDR2 SMNVEV (reference sequence). Trimming took off 3 bases at V and 3 bases at J, with 18 bases between the two ends. This CDR3 reads CASSFLPLGGLGANVLTF. The CDR3 DNA is TGTGCCAGCAGTTTCCTCCCCTTGGGGGGGCTTGGGGCCAACGTCCTGACTTTC.

This rearrangement joins TRBV25-1 to TRBJ2-7, with TRBD1 as a possible D gene (6 bases). Germline lookup yields CDR1 MGHDK and CDR2 SYGVNS. This CDR3 has 15 residues. V lost 4 bases and J 5 bases, leaving 18 bases between the germline ends. For the CDR3, the DNA is TGTGCCAGCAGTGGCCTTTTGAGGGGGACGGACGAGCAGTACTTC. Translating it yields CASSGLLRGTDEQYF.